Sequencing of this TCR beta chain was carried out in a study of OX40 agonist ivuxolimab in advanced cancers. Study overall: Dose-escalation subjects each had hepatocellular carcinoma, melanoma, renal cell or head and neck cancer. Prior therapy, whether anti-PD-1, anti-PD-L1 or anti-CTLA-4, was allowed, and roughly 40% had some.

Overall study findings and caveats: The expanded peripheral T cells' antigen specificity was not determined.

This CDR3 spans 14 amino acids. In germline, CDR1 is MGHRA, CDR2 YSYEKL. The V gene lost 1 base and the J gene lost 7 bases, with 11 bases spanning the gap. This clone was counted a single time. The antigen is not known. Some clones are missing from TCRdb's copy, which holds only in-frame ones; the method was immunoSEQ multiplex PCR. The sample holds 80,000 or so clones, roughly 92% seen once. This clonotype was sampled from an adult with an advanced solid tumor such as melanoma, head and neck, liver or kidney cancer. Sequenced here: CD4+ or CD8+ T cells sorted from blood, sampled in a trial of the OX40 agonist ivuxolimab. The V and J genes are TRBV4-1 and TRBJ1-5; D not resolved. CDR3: CASSQVGGNQPQHF. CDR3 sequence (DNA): TGCGCCAGCAGCCAAGTAGGAGGGAACCAGCCCCAGCATTTT.